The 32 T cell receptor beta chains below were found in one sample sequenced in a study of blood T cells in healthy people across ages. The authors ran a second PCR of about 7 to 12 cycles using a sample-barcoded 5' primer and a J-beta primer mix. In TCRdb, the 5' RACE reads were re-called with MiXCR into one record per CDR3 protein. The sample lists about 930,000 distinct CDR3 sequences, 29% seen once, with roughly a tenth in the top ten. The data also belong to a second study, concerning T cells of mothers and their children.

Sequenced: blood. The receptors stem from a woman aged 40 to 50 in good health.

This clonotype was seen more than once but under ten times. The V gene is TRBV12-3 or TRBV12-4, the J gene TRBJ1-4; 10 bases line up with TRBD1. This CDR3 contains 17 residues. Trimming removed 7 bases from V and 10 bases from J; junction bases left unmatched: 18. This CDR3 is CASTAGTGVPNVGKLFF. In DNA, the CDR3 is TGTGCCAGCACCGCCGGGACAGGGGTCCCAAATGTGGGAAAACTGTTTTTT.

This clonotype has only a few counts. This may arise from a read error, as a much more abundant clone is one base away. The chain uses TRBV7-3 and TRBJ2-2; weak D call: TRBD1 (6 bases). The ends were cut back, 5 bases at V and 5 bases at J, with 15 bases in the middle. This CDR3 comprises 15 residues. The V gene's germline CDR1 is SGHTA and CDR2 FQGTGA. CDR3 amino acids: CASSPIGGQTGELFF. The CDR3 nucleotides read TGTGCCAGCAGCCCGATAGGGGGTCAAACCGGGGAGCTGTTTTTT.

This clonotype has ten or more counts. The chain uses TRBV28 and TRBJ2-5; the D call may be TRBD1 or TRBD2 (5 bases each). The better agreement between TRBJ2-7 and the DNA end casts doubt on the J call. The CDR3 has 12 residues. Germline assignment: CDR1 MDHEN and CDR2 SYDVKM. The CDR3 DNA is TGTGCCAGCAGTTTTGGGGGTAACGAGCAGTACTTC. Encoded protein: CASSFGGNEQYF.

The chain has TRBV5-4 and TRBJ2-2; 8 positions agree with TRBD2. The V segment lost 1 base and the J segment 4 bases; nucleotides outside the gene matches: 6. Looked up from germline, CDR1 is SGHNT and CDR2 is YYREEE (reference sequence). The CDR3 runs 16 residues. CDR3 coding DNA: TGTGCCAGCAGCTTGTCGCGGGGGGCTACCACCGGGGAGCTGTTTTTT. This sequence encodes CASSLSRGATTGELFF.

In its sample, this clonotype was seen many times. This CDR3 reads CSATGDTF. The DNA for the CDR3 is TGCAGTGCTACAGGGGACACCTTC. The V gene is TRBV20-1, the J gene TRBJ1-2; tentative D call: TRBD1 (6 bases). Germline V gene sequence: CDR1 DFQATT, CDR2 SNEGSKA (reference sequence). The CDR3 is 8 residues long. V shed 4 bases and J shed 12 bases, with 6 bases lying between them.

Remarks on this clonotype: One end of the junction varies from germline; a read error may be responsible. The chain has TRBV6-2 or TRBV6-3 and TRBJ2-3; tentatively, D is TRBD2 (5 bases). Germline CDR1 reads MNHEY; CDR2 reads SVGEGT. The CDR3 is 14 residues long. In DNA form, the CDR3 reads TGTGCCAGCAGCCAAAGCGGAAACACAGATACGCGGTATTTT. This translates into CASSQSGNTDTRYF.

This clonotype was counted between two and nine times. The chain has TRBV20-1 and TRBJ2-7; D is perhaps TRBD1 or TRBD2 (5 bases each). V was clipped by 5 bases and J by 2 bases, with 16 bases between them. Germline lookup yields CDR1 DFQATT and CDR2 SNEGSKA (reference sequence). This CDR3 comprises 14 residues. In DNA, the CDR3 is TGCAGTGCTCCACGAGGGGTTCCCCCCTACGAGCAGTACTTC. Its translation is CSAPRGVPPYEQYF.

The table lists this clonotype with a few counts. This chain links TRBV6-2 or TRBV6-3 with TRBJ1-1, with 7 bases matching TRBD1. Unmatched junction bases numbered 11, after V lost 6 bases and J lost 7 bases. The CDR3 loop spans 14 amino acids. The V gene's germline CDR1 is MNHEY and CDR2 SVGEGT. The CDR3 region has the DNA TGTGCCAGCAGCAACACCGACAGGGAGGGTGAAGCTTTCTTT. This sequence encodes CASSNTDREGEAFF.

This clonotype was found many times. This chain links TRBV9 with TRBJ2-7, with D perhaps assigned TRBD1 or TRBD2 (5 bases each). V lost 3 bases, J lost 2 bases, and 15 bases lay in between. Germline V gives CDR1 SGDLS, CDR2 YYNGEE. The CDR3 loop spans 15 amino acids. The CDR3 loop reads CASSATGTGTYEQYF. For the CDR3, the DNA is TGTGCCAGCAGCGCCACCGGGACGGGTACCTACGAGCAGTACTTC.

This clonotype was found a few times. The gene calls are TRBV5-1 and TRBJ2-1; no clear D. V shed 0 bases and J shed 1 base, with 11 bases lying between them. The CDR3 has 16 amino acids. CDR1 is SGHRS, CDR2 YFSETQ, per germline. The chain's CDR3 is CASSLGYRESYNEQFF. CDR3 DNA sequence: TGCGCCAGCAGCTTGGGGTATAGAGAATCCTACAATGAGCAGTTCTTC.

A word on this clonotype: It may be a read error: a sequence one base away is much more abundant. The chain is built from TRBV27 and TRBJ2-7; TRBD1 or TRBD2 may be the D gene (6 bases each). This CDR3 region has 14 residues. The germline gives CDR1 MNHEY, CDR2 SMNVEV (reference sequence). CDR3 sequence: CASNKNGGQYEEYF. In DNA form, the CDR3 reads TGTGCCAGCAACAAGAATGGGGGGCAGTACGAGGAGTACTTC.

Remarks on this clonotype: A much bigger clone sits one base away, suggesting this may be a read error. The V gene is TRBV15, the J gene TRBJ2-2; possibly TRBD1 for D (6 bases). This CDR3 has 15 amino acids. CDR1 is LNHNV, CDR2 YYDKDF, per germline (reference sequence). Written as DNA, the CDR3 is TGTGCCACCAGCAGAACAAGGGGGAGCACCGGGGAGCGGTTTTTT. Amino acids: CATSRTRGSTGERFF.

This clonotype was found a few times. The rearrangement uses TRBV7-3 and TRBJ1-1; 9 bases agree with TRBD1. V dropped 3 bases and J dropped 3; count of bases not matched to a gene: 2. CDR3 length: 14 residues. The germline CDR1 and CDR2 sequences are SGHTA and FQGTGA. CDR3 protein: CASSFRDRDTEAFF. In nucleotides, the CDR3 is TGTGCCAGCAGCTTCCGGGACAGGGACACTGAAGCTTTCTTT.

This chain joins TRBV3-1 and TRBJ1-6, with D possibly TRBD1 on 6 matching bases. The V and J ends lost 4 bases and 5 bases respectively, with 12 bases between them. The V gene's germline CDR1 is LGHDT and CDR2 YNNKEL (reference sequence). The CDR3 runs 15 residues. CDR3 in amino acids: CASSLQGFDNSPLHF. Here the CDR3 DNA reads TGTGCCAGCAGCCTACAGGGATTTGATAATTCACCCCTCCACTTT.

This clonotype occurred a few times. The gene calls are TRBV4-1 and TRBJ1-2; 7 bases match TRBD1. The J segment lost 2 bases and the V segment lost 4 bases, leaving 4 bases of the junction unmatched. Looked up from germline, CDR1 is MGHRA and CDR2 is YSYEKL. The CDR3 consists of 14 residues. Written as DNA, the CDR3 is TGCGCCAGCAGCCGGGGACAGATGAACTATGGCTACACCTTC. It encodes CASSRGQMNYGYTF.

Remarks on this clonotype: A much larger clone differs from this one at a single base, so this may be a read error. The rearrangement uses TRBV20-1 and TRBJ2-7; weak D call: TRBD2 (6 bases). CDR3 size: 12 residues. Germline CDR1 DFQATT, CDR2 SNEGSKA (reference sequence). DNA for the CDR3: TGCAGGGCTAGCGCTGGGCCCTACGAGCAGTACTTC. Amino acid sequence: CRASAGPYEQYF.

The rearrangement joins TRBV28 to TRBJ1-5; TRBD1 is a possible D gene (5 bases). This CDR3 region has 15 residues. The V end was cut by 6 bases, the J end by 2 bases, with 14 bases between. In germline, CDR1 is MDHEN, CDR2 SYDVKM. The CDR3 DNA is TGTGCCAGCAGCACCAGGGTGCGAGGCAATCAGCCCCAGCATTTT. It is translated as CASSTRVRGNQPQHF. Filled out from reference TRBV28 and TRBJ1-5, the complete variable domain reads DVKVTQSSRYLVKRTGEKVFLECVQDMDHENMFWYRQDPGLGLRLIYFSYDVKMKEKGDIPEGYSVSREKKERFSLILESASTNQTSMYLCASSTRVRGNQPQHFGDGTRLSIL.

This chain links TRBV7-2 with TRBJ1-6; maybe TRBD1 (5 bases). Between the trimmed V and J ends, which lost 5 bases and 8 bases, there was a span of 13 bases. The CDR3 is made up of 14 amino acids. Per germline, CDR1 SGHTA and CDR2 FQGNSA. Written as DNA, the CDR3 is TGTGCCAGCAGCCGGGCAGGGAAAGATTCACCCCTCCACTTT. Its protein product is CASSRAGKDSPLHF.

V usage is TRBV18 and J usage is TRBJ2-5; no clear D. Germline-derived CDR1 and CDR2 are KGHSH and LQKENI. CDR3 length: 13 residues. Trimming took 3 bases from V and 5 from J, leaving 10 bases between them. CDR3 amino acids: CASSPSRSETQYF. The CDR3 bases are TGTGCCAGCTCACCTTCCAGGTCGGAGACCCAGTACTTC.

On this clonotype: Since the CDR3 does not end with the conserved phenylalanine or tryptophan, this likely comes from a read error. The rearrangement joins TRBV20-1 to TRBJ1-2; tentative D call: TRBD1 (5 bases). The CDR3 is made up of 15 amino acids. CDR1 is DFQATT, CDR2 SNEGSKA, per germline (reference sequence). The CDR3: CSARDPRAGGYGYTV. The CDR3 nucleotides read TGCAGCGCTAGAGATCCCAGGGCAGGAGGGTATGGCTACACCGTC.

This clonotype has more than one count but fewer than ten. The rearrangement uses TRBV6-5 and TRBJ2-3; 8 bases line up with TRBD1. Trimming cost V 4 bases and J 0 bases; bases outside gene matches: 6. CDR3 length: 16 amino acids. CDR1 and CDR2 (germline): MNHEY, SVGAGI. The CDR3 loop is CASSSRTGFSTDTQYF. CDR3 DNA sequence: TGTGCCAGCAGTTCCCGGACAGGGTTTAGCACAGATACGCAGTATTTT.

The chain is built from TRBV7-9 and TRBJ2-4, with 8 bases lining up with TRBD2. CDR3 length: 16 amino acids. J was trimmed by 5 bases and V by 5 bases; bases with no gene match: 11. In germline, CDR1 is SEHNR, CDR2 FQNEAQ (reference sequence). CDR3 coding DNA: TGTGCCAGCAGCCTTCGGGGGGGCGCGGTTGAAAACATTCAGTACTTC. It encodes CASSLRGGAVENIQYF.

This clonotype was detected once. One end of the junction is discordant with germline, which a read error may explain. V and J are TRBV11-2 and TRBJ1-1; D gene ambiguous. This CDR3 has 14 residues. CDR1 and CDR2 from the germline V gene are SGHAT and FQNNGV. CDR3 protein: CDSSFGVSNTEAFF. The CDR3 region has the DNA TGTGACAGCAGCTTTGGGGTTTCGAACACTGAAGCTTTCTTT. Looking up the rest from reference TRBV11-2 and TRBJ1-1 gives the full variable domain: EAGVAQSPRYKIIEKRQSVAFWCNPISGHATLYWYQQILGQGPKLLIQFQNNGVVDDSQLPKDRFSAERLKGVDSTLKIQPAKLEDSAVYLCDSSFGVSNTEAFFGQGTRLTVV.

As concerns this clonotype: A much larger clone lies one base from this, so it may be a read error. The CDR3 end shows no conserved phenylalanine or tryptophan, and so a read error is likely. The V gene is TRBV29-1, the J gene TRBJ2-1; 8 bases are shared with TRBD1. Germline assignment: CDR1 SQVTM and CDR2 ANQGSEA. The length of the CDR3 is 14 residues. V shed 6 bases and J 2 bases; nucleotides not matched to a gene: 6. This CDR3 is CSVSGGQAYNEQFL. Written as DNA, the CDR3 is TGCAGCGTCTCCGGGGGACAGGCCTACAATGAGCAGTTCTTG.

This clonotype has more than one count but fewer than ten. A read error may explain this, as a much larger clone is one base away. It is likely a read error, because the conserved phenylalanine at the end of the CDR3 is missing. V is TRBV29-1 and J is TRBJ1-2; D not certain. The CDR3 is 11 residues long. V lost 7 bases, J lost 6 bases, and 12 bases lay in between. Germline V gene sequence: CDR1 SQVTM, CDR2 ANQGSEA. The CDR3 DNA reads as TGCAGCGAATTGTCGGGTAATGGCTACACCCTC. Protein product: CSELSGNGYTL.

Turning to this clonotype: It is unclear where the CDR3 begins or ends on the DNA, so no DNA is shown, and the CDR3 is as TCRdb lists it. CDR3 amino acids: CASSVGQGNSEQDF. The chain links TRBV5-1 to TRBJ2-1; the tabulated D call, TRBD1, remains unverified against the DNA. The germline V gene encodes CDR1 SGHRS and CDR2 YFSETQ. The CDR3 is 14 residues long, ends included.

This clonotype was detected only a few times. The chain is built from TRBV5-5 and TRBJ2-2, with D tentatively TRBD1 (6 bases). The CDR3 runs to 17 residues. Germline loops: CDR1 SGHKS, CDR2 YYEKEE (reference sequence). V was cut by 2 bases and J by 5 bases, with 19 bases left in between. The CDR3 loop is CASSFSTGTQGTGELFF. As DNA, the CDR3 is TGTGCCAGCAGCTTTAGCACCGGGACACAAGGGACCGGGGAGCTGTTTTTT. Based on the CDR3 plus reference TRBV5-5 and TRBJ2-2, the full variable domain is DAGVTQSPTHLIKTRGQQVTLRCSPISGHKSVSWYQQVLGQGPQFIFQYYEKEERGRGNFPDRFSARQFPNYSSELNVNALLLGDSALYLCASSFSTGTQGTGELFFGEGSRLTVL.

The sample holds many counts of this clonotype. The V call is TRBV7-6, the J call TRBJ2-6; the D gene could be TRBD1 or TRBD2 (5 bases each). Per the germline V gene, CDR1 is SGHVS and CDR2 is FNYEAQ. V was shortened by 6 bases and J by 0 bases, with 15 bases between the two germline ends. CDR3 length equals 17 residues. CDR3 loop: CASRGPAGTSGANVLTF. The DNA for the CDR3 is TGTGCCAGCAGGGGACCGGCAGGGACCTCTGGGGCCAACGTCCTGACTTTC.

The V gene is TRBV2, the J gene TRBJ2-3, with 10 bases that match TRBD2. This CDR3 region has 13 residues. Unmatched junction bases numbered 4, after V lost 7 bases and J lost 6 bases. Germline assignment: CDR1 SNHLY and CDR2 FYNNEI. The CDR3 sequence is CASNVAGGDTQYF. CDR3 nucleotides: TGTGCCAGCAACGTAGCGGGGGGCGATACGCAGTATTTT.

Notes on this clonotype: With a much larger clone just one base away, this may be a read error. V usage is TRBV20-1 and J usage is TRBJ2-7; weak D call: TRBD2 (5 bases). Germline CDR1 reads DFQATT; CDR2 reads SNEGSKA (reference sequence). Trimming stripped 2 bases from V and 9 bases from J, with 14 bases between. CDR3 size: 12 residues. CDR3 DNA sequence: TGCAGTGCTAGAATTGCTAGCACTCTGCAGTACTTC. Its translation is CSARIASTLQYF.

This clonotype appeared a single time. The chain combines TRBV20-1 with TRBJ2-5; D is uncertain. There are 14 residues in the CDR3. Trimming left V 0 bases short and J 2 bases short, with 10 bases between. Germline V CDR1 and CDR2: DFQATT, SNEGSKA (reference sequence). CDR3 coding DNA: TGCAGTGCTAGAGAAGGGTCCCCACAAGAGACCCAGTACTTC. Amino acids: CSAREGSPQETQYF.

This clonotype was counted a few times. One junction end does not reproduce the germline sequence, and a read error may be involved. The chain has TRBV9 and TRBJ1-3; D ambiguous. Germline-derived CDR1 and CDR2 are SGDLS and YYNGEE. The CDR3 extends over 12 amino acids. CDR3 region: CASSHSGSTIYF. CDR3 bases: TGTGCCAGCAGCCACTCTGGAAGCACCATATATTTT.